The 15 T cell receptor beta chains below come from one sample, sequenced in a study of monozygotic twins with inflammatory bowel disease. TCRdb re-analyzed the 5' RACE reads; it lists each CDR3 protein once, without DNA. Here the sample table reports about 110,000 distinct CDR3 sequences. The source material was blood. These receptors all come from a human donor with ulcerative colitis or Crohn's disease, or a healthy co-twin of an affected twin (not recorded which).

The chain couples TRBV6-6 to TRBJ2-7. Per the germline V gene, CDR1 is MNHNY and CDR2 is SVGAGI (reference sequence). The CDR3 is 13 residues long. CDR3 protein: CASSSLVAYEQYF.

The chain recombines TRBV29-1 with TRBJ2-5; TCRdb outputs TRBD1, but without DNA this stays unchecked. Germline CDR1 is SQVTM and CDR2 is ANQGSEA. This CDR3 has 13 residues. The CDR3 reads CSVAGQGLETQYF. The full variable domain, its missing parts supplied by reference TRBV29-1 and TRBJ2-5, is SAVISQKPSRDICQRGTSLTIQCQVDSQVTMMFWYRQQPGQSLTLIATANQGSEATYESGFVIDKFPISRPNLTFSTLTVSNMSPEDSSIYLCSVAGQGLETQYFGPGTRLLVL.

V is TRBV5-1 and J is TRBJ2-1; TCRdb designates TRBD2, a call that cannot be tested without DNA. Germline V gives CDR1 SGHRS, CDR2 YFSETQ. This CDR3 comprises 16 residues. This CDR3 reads CASSPTGTSGGNEQFF.

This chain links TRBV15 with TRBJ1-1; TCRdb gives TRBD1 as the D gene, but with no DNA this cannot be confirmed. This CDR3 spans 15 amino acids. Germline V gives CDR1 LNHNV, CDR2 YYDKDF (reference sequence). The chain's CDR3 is CATSRDRGLYTEAFF.

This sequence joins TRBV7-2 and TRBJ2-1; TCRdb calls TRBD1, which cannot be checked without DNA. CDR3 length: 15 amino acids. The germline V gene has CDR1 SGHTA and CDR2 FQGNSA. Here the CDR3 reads CASSSTLDRDNEQFF.

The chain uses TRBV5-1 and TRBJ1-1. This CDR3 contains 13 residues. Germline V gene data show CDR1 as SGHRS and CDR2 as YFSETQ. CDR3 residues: CASRAITNTEAFF.

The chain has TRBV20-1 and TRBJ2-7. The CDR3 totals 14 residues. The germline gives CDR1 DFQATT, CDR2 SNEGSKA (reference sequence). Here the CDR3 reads CSARRGYGSYEQYF.

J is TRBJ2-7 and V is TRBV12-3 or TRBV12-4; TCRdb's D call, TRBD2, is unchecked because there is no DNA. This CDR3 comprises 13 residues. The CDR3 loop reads CASRLTSGYEQYF.

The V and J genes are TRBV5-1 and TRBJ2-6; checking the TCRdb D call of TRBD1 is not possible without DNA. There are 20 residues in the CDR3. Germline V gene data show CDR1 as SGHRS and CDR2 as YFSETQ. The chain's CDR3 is CASSSWLGSGAGSGANVLTF.

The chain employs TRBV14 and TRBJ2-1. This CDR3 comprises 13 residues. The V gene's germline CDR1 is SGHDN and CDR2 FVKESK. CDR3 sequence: CASSQASLNEQFF.

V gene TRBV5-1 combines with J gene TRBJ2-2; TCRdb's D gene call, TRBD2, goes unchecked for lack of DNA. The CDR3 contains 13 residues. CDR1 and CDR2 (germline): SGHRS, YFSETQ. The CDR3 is CASSFRLGGELFF.

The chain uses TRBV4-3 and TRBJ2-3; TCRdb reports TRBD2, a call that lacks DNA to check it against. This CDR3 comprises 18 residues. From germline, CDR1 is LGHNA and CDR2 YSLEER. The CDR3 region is CASSQEPQREGLTDTQYF.

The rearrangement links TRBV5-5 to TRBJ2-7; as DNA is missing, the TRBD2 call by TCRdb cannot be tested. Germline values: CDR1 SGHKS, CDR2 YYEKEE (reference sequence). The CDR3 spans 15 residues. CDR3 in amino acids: CASSPLAGARYEQYF.

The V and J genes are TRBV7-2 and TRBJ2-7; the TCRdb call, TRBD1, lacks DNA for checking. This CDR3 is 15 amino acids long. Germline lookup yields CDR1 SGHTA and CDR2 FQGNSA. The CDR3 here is CASSTGTGTGYEQYF.

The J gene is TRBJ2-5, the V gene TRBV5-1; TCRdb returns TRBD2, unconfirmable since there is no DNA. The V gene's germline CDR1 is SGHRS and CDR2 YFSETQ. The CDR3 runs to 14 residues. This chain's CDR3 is CASSPSGGQGAQYF.